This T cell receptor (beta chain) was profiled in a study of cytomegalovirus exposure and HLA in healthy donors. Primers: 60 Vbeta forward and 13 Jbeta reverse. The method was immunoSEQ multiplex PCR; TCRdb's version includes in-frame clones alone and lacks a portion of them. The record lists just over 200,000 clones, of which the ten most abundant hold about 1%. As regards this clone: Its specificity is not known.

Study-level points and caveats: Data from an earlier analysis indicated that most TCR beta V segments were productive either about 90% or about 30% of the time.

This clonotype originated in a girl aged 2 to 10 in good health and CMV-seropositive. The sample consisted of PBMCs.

CDR3 amino acids: CAAGDYTF. The CDR3 region has the DNA TGTGCCGCCGGGGACTACACCTTC. The V and J genes are TRBV28 and TRBJ1-2; the D is unclear. The CDR3 is 8 amino acids. The germline gives CDR1 MDHEN, CDR2 SYDVKM. Trimming cost V 11 bases and J 10 bases, with 8 bases left between them.